A single sample gave rise to the 22 T cell receptor beta chains below, sequenced in a study of CD8+ T cells in alopecia areata. The treatment is: oral pan-JAK inhibitor, 5-10 mg twice daily. Peripheral blood, together with lesional scalp punch biopsies, was collected from alopecia areata patients. RNA was isolated and reverse transcribed to cDNA, the sequencing template. TCRdb's copy holds only in-frame clones and misses some; the assay was immunoSEQ multiplex PCR. The table has approximately 1,300 clones, roughly 80% seen once. Material: skin, obtained at week 24, from a patient treated with tofacitinib. The receptor set was obtained from a human donor with alopecia areata.

The V call is TRBV5-1, the J call TRBJ2-5; D is perhaps TRBD1 (5 bases). V was pared by 7 bases and J by 2 bases, with 15 bases between. This CDR3 spans 14 amino acids. Germline assignment: CDR1 SGHRS and CDR2 YFSETQ. The CDR3 region has the DNA TGCGCCAGCTCCGGAGACAGACAACAAGAGACCCAGTACTTC. Translating it yields CASSGDRQQETQYF.

The rearrangement links TRBV5-6 to TRBJ2-1; D is perhaps TRBD1 (5 bases). Looked up from germline, CDR1 is SGHDT and CDR2 is YYEEEE. V lost 4 bases and J 2 bases, leaving 16 bases between the germline ends. This CDR3 is 16 amino acids long. The CDR3 here is CASSVGPAQTYNEQFF. Written as DNA, the CDR3 is TGTGCCAGCAGCGTGGGGCCAGCGCAGACCTACAATGAGCAGTTCTTC.

The chain recombines TRBV6-5 with TRBJ2-4, with D uncertain. Trimming stripped 4 bases from V and 1 base from J, with 5 bases between. Per the germline V gene, CDR1 is MNHEY and CDR2 is SVGAGI. The CDR3 extends over 13 amino acids. The CDR3 bases are TGTGCCAGCAGTTCATTGGCCAAAAACATTCAGTACTTC. Translated: CASSSLAKNIQYF.

The sample holds one count of this clone. The chain is built from TRBV9 and TRBJ1-3; D may be TRBD1 (6 bases). CDR3 length: 15 residues. Germline V gene data show CDR1 as SGDLS and CDR2 as YYNGEE. V lost 0 bases to trimming and J lost 1 base, with 8 bases between them. The CDR3 DNA is TGTGCCAGCAGCGTAGACACAGGGTCTGGAAACACCATATATTTT. Encoded protein: CASSVDTGSGNTIYF.

The chain carries TRBV7-9 and TRBJ2-1, with TRBD2 identical over 11 bases. The J segment lost 3 bases and the V segment lost 5 bases, leaving 3 bases of the junction unmatched. Germline V gene data show CDR1 as SEHNR and CDR2 as FQNEAQ (reference sequence). The length of the CDR3 is 15 residues. Here the CDR3 reads CASSEGTSGYNEQFF. DNA of the CDR3: TGTGCCAGCAGCGAAGGGACTAGCGGCTACAATGAGCAGTTCTTC.

The chain links TRBV28 to TRBJ2-7; D might be TRBD2 (5 bases). The germline V and J ends were trimmed by 6 bases and 7 bases, with 19 bases remaining between them. This CDR3 has 14 amino acids. The V gene's germline CDR1 is MDHEN and CDR2 SYDVKM. CDR3 loop: CASSPGLLMREQYF. The CDR3 coding sequence is TGTGCCAGCAGCCCCGGACTTTTGATGAGGGAGCAGTACTTC.

As to this clone: The conserved phenylalanine or tryptophan is not found at the CDR3 terminus, so this likely reflects a read error. The chain has TRBV5-1 and TRBJ1-2; D ambiguous. Per the germline V gene, CDR1 is SGHRS and CDR2 is YFSETQ. The V end was cut by 0 bases, the J end by 2 bases, with 8 bases between. This CDR3 spans 14 amino acids. Written as DNA, the CDR3 is TGCGCCAGCAGCTTGGAGGCAGCCAACTATGGCTACACCCTC. The encoded protein is CASSLEAANYGYTL.

This clone is a singleton in its sample. The chain has TRBV5-1 and TRBJ2-2; no clear D gene. The CDR3 contains 15 residues. The V gene's germline CDR1 is SGHRS and CDR2 YFSETQ. The ends were cut back, 7 bases at V and 3 bases at J, with 16 bases in the middle. The CDR3 nucleotides read TGCGCCAGCCGGAAGGTGCAGGCGGACACCGGGGAGCTGTTTTTT. This encodes CASRKVQADTGELFF.

The rearrangement uses TRBV29-1 and TRBJ1-1; D is perhaps TRBD1 (5 bases). The germline V and J ends were trimmed by 7 bases and 0 bases, with 15 bases remaining between them. The CDR3 spans 14 residues. Germline V lookup: CDR1 SQVTM, CDR2 ANQGSEA. The DNA of the CDR3 is TGCAGCGCCGCCCAGGGCAGGATGAACACTGAAGCTTTCTTT. Its protein product is CSAAQGRMNTEAFF.

V and J are TRBV9 and TRBJ2-1; 8 bases align to TRBD2. The CDR3 loop spans 14 amino acids. CDR1 SGDLS and CDR2 YYNGEE come from the germline V gene. J was trimmed by 4 bases and V by 0 bases; bases with no gene match: 0. The CDR3 is CASSVVAGYNEQFF. The CDR3 region has the DNA TGTGCCAGCAGCGTAGTAGCGGGGTACAATGAGCAGTTCTTC.

The V gene is TRBV4-2, the J gene TRBJ2-3, with D perhaps matching TRBD2 (5 bases). The CDR3 covers 15 residues. Germline loops: CDR1 LGHNA, CDR2 YNFKEQ. Deletions cut 1 base from V and 2 bases from J, with 10 bases between. The CDR3 region has the DNA TGTGCCAGCAGCCAAGGACTACCCACCACAGATACGCAGTATTTT. Translation: CASSQGLPTTDTQYF.

The chain is built from TRBV7-2 and TRBJ1-6, with 8 positions matching TRBD1. The CDR3 is 17 amino acids. V was pared by 3 bases and J by 10 bases, with 14 bases of the junction left unmatched. Germline loops: CDR1 SGHTA, CDR2 FQGNSA. CDR3 amino acids: CASSFGSGGLRGSPLHF. CDR3 in DNA: TGTGCCAGCAGCTTTGGGTCAGGGGGCCTTCGCGGGTCACCCCTCCACTTT.

This clone was counted only a few times. The chain carries TRBV5-6 and TRBJ1-4; D gene ambiguous. Germline assignment: CDR1 SGHDT and CDR2 YYEEEE. With 2 bases removed from V and 2 bases from J, the gap between germline ends came to 10 bases. The CDR3 sequence is 15 residues long. In DNA, the CDR3 is TGTGCCAGCAGCTTTCCGGGGATGACTAATGAAAAACTGTTTTTT. Residues: CASSFPGMTNEKLFF. The full variable domain, rest sourced from reference TRBV5-6 and TRBJ1-4, is DAGVTQSPTHLIKTRGQQVTLRCSPKSGHDTVSWYQQALGQGPQFIFQYYEEEERQRGNFPDRFSGHQFPNYSSELNVNALLLGDSALYLCASSFPGMTNEKLFFGSGTQLSVL.

The chain employs TRBV5-1 and TRBJ1-2, with D perhaps matching TRBD1 (6 bases). The CDR3 consists of 14 residues. V lost 4 bases to trimming and J lost 0 bases, with 10 bases between them. Per the germline V gene, CDR1 is SGHRS and CDR2 is YFSETQ. Here the CDR3 reads CASSPGHTNYGYTF. The DNA for the CDR3 is TGCGCCAGCAGCCCGGGACATACTAACTATGGCTACACCTTC.

The chain joins TRBV9 to TRBJ2-2; 9 nucleotides align to TRBD2. With V trimmed by 3 bases and J by 2 bases, 8 bases remained unmatched. Germline CDR1 SGDLS, CDR2 YYNGEE. The CDR3 totals 17 residues. CDR3: CASSGLLAGPNTGELFF. CDR3 bases: TGTGCCAGCAGCGGGTTGCTAGCGGGGCCTAACACCGGGGAGCTGTTTTTT.

This sequence joins TRBV5-1 and TRBJ2-7, with D possibly being TRBD1 (7 bases). This CDR3 has 15 residues. Germline CDR1 reads SGHRS; CDR2 reads YFSETQ. V lost 1 base, J lost 3 bases, and 14 bases lay in between. The CDR3 sequence is CASSLRGDRSYEQYF. In DNA form, the CDR3 reads TGCGCCAGCAGCTTGAGGGGGGACAGAAGCTACGAGCAGTACTTC.

The chain recombines TRBV19 with TRBJ2-5, with D tentatively TRBD2 (6 bases). The CDR3 has 11 residues. V shed 9 bases and J shed 4 bases, with 9 bases lying between them. CDR1 LNHDA and CDR2 SQIVND come from the germline V gene (reference sequence). CDR3 loop: CASRRGETQYF. The CDR3 DNA reads as TGTGCCAGCCGGAGGGGAGAGACCCAGTACTTC. Based on the CDR3 plus reference TRBV19 and TRBJ2-5, the full variable domain is DGGITQSPKYLFRKEGQNVTLSCEQNLNHDAMYWYRQDPGQGLRLIYYSQIVNDFQKGDIAEGYSVSREKKESFPLTVTSAQKNPTAFYLCASRRGETQYFGPGTRLLVL.

The J gene is TRBJ1-5, the V gene TRBV6-1; perhaps TRBD1 as D (5 bases). This CDR3 is built from 15 residues. V lost 7 bases, J lost 8 bases, and 21 bases lay in between. CDR1 is MNHNS, CDR2 SASEGT, per germline. CDR3 amino acids: CASTITRTQSKPQHF. The CDR3 DNA is TGTGCCAGCACAATTACTCGGACACAATCAAAGCCCCAGCATTTT.

The V and J genes are TRBV19 and TRBJ1-1; D ambiguous. The V end was cut by 5 bases, the J end by 1 base, with 14 bases between. CDR1 is LNHDA and CDR2 is SQIVND in the germline V gene (reference sequence). This CDR3 is 15 amino acids long. DNA of the CDR3: TGTGCCAGTAGTCCCCAGTTTTTGGAGAACACTGAAGCTTTCTTT. It encodes CASSPQFLENTEAFF.

This clone was observed a single time. The chain's CDR3 is CASSSRQGGTDTQYF. In nucleotides, the CDR3 is TGTGCCAGCAGCTCACGACAGGGAGGAACAGATACGCAGTATTTT. V usage is TRBV7-9 and J usage is TRBJ2-3; the D gene is possibly TRBD1 (7 bases). The V end lost 4 bases, the J end lost 3 bases, and 14 bases lay between the germline ends. The germline V gene has CDR1 SEHNR and CDR2 FQNEAQ (reference sequence). The CDR3 has 15 residues.

This clone was seen a handful of times. The V and J genes are TRBV7-2 and TRBJ2-7, with D tentatively TRBD1 (8 bases). V was pared by 5 bases and J by 2 bases, with 16 bases between. The CDR3 is 15 amino acids. Germline loops: CDR1 SGHTA, CDR2 FQGNSA. CDR3 in DNA: TGTGCCAGCAGCCAACGGACAGGGAGGGCCTACGAGCAGTACTTC. Amino acid sequence: CASSQRTGRAYEQYF.

This clone was counted between two and nine times. V is TRBV11-2 and J is TRBJ2-1; D gene uncertain. CDR1 SGHAT and CDR2 FQNNGV come from the germline V gene. The CDR3 loop spans 14 amino acids. V was trimmed by 2 bases and J by 4 bases, leaving 9 bases between them. The CDR3: CASSLIAVYNEQFF. The CDR3 nucleotides read TGTGCCAGCAGCTTAATCGCGGTGTACAATGAGCAGTTCTTC.